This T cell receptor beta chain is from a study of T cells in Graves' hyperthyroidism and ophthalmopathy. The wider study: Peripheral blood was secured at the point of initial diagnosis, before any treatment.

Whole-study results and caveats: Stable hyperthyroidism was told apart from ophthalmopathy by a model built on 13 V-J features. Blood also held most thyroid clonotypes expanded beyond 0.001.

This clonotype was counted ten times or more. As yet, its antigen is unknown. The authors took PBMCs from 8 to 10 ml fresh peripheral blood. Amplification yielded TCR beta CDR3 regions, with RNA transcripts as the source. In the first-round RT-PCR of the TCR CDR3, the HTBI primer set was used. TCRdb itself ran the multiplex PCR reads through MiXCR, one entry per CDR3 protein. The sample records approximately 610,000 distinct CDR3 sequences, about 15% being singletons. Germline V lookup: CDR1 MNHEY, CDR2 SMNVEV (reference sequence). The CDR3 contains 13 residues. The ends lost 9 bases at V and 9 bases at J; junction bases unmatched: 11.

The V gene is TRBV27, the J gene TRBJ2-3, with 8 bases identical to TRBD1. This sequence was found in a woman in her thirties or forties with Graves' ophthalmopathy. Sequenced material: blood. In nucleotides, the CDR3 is TGTGCCAGTTGGACAGGGCTGAGCGTAACGCAGTATTTT. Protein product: CASWTGLSVTQYF.